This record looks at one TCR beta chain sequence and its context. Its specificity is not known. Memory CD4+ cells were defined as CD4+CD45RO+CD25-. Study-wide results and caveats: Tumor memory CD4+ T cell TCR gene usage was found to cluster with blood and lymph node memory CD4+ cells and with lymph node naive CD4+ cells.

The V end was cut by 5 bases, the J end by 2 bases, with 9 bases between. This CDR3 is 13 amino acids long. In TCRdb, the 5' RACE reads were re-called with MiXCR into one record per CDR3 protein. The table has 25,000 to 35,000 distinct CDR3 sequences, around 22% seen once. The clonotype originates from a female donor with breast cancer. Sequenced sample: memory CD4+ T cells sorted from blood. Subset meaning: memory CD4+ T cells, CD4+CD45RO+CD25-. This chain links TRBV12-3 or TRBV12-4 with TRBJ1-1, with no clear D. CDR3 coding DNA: TGTGCCAGCAGTGGGGAGTCTAACACTGAAGCTTTCTTT. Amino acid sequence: CASSGESNTEAFF.